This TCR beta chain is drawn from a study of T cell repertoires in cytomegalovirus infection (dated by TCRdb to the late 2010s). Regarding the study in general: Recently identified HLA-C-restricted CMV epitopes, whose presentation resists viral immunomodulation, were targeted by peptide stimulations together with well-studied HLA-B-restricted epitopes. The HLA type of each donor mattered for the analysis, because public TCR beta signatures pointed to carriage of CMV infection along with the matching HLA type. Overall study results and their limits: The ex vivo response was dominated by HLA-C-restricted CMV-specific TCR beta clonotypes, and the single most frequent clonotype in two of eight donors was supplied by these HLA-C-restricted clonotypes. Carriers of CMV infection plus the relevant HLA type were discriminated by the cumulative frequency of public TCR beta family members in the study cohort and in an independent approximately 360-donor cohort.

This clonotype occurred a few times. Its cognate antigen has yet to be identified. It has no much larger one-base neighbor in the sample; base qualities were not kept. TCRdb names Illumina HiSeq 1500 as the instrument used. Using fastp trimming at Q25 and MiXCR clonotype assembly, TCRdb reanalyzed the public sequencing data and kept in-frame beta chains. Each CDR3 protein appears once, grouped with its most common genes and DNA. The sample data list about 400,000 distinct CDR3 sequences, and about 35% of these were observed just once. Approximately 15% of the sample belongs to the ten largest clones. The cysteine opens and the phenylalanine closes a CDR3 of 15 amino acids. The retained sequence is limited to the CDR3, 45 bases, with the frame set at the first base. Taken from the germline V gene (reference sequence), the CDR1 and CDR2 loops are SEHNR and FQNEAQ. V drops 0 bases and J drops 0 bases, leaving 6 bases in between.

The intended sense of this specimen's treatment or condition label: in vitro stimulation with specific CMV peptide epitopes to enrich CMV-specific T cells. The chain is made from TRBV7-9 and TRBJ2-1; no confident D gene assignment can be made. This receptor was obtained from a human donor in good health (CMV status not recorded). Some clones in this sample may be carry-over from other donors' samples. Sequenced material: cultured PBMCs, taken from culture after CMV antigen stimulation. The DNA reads TGTGCCAGCAGCTTAGCTCCCGGCTCCTACAATGAGCAGTTCTTC. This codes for CASSLAPGSYNEQFF.